The present TCR beta chain was sequenced within a study of shared clonotypes between healthy human individuals. Study-level results: Inspection by rarefaction showed sorted-subset sequencing to be incomplete despite large depth. Exclusively blood specimens were collected; tissue repertoires likely differ.

In the authors' methods: As immunoSEQ supplied junction-only sequences (without quality scores), filtering differed. The method was immunoSEQ multiplex PCR; TCRdb's version includes in-frame clones alone and lacks a portion of them. V, J and clone size are taken as reported in that table, and D and trimming were inferred from the DNA itself. Here the sample spans hundreds of thousands of clones, about three quarters being singletons. Points on this clone: The antigen is unknown.

The J segment lost 6 bases and the V segment lost 6 bases, leaving 7 bases of the junction unmatched. This CDR3 comprises 13 residues. The germline V gene encodes CDR1 MNHEY and CDR2 SMNVEV (reference sequence). Sequencing was carried out using memory CD4+ T cells sorted from blood. The subset was: CD45RA-negative fraction. The clonotype was recovered from a woman in her 30s in good health. The rearrangement links TRBV27 to TRBJ2-7; 8 bases are a match to TRBD2. CDR3 in amino acids: CASRAQAGVEQYF. CDR3 nucleotide sequence: TGTGCCAGCAGGGCGCAAGCGGGAGTCGAGCAGTACTTC.